This T cell receptor beta chain was identified during a study of shared clonotypes between healthy human individuals. Study-wide points: An anticipated effect of sequencing depth on clonotype sharing among donors was recognized.

Generated by immunoSEQ multiplex PCR, the TCRdb table keeps only in-frame clones and is missing some. The table records 450,000 to 500,000 clones, around four fifths of them present only once. This clone was picked up a small number of times. Its antigen is still unknown. A much larger clonotype is one base distant, so this may be a read error. This sequence originates from a woman in her 40s in good health. Some clones in this sample may be carry-over from other donors' samples. Sequencing was performed on PBMCs.

In DNA form, the CDR3 reads TGTGCCAGCAGCCATGAAGTAGCGGGATCCTACAATGAGCAGTTCTTC. Translated, it gives CASSHEVAGSYNEQFF. The chain carries TRBV4-2 and TRBJ2-1, with 8 positions matching TRBD2. The CDR3 is 16 amino acids. Germline CDR1 and CDR2: LGHNA and YNFKEQ. V lost 3 bases, J lost 1 base, and 5 bases stayed unmatched.